A selection of T cell receptor beta chains follows, all from one sample in a study of cytomegalovirus exposure and HLA in healthy donors. TCRdb's copy holds only in-frame clones and misses some; the assay was immunoSEQ multiplex PCR. The sample contains about 160,000 clones, more than 70% of which appear only once. Source material: PBMCs. These receptor sequences come from a man in his 60s in good health and CMV-seronegative. CDR3s include the opening cysteine and the closing phenylalanine or tryptophan. The order of the fields is V gene, clone size, D gene, J gene, CDR3 protein, CDR3 DNA. The D gene is left open where the match is weak. Only some rows state a clone size, as once, few, many or a class for expanded clones.

V: TRBV25-1
size: NA
D: NA
J: TRBJ2-3
CDR3: CASSEGGGWSTDTQYF
DNA: TGTGCCAGCAGTGAGGGGGGGGGCTGGAGCACAGATACGCAGTATTTT

V: TRBV5-1
size: NA
D: NA
J: TRBJ1-1
CDR3: CASSSSQGATEAFF
DNA: TGCGCCAGCAGCTCGTCTCAGGGTGCCACTGAAGCTTTCTTT

V: TRBV5-1
size: NA
D: NA
J: TRBJ2-3
CDR3: CASSLGGASGDTQYF
DNA: TGCGCCAGCAGCTTAGGCGGGGCCTCTGGAGATACGCAGTATTTT

V: TRBV10-2
size: NA
D: NA
J: TRBJ1-1
CDR3: CASSGQVNTEAFF
DNA: TGCGCCAGCAGTGGACAGGTGAACACTGAAGCTTTCTTT

V: TRBV7-2
size: NA
D: TRBD1
J: TRBJ2-7
CDR3: CASSLAGQLYEQYF
DNA: TGTGCCAGCAGCTTAGCGGGACAGCTCTACGAGCAGTACTTC

V: TRBV5-1
size: NA
D: NA
J: TRBJ2-3
CDR3: CASSLGVLGTTDTQYF
DNA: TGCGCCAGCAGCTTGGGGGTCCTGGGCACCACAGATACGCAGTATTTT

V: TRBV7-9
size: NA
D: TRBD2
J: TRBJ2-1
CDR3: CASSLEAGGHNEQFF
DNA: TGTGCCAGCAGCTTAGAGGCGGGAGGCCACAATGAGCAGTTCTTC

V: TRBV28
size: many
D: TRBD1
J: TRBJ1-1
CDR3: CASSLATGVMNTEAFF
DNA: TGTGCCAGCAGTTTAGCCACAGGGGTTATGAACACTGAAGCTTTCTTT

V: TRBV18
size: NA
D: TRBD1
J: TRBJ2-1
CDR3: CASSPTGEGYNEQFF
DNA: TGTGCCAGCTCACCGACAGGGGAAGGCTACAATGAGCAGTTCTTC

V: TRBV18
size: NA
D: NA
J: TRBJ1-1
CDR3: CASSRPLGLNTEAFF
DNA: TGTGCCAGCTCACGCCCGCTGGGGCTGAACACTGAAGCTTTCTTT

V: TRBV5-6
size: NA
D: TRBD1
J: TRBJ1-4
CDR3: CASRYRGRNEKLFF
DNA: TGTGCCAGCAGGTACAGGGGGCGCAATGAAAAACTGTTTTTT

V: TRBV6-5
size: NA
D: TRBD2
J: TRBJ2-3
CDR3: CASSPGLAVDTQYF
DNA: TGTGCCAGCAGCCCCGGACTAGCGGTAGATACGCAGTATTTT

V: TRBV7-8
size: few
D: TRBD1
J: TRBJ2-1
CDR3: CASSLAGTGNSYNEQFF
DNA: TGTGCCAGCAGCTTAGCCGGGACAGGAAACTCCTACAATGAGCAGTTCTTC

V: TRBV7-2
size: NA
D: NA
J: TRBJ1-1
CDR3: CASSFPYSEAFF
DNA: TGTGCCAGCAGCTTTCCCTATTCTGAAGCTTTCTTT

V: TRBV7-9
size: NA
D: NA
J: TRBJ2-7
CDR3: CASSLQGISYEQYF
DNA: TGTGCCAGCAGCTTACAGGGGATATCCTACGAGCAGTACTTC

V: TRBV29-1
size: NA
D: TRBD2
J: TRBJ2-1
CDR3: CSVRGSGLAGVEQFF
DNA: TGCAGCGTTCGGGGATCGGGACTAGCGGGAGTTGAGCAGTTCTTC

V: TRBV5-4
size: NA
D: TRBD2
J: TRBJ2-7
CDR3: CASSKRGLAGGYEQYF
DNA: TGTGCCAGCAGCAAGCGAGGACTAGCGGGAGGATACGAGCAGTACTTC

V: TRBV6-1
size: few
D: TRBD2
J: TRBJ2-7
CDR3: CASTYNGRLPYEQYF
DNA: TGTGCCAGCACCTATAACGGGAGGCTCCCCTACGAGCAGTACTTC

V: TRBV5-4
size: NA
D: TRBD2
J: TRBJ2-7
CDR3: CASSSIQGLAGGKYEQYF
DNA: TGTGCCAGCAGCTCAATCCAAGGACTAGCGGGGGGTAAATACGAGCAGTACTTC

V: TRBV19
size: NA
D: NA
J: TRBJ2-7
CDR3: CASSMIGETAEQYF
DNA: TGTGCCAGTAGTATGATTGGGGAGACGGCCGAGCAGTACTTC

V: TRBV9
size: few
D: TRBD2
J: TRBJ2-1
CDR3: CASSVHLAGGPYNEQFF
DNA: TGTGCCAGCAGCGTACACCTAGCGGGAGGGCCCTACAATGAGCAGTTCTTC

V: TRBV29-1
size: NA
D: NA
J: TRBJ1-3
CDR3: CSVEGDPDTSPGNTIYF
DNA: TGCAGCGTTGAAGGGGATCCGGACACATCTCCCGGAAACACCATATATTTT

V: TRBV11-2
size: NA
D: TRBD1
J: TRBJ2-7
CDR3: CASSLDRGYEQYF
DNA: TGTGCCAGCAGCTTAGACAGGGGGTACGAGCAGTACTTC

V: TRBV6-1
size: NA
D: NA
J: TRBJ2-5
CDR3: CASSEAGGVMETQYF
DNA: TGTGCCAGCAGTGAAGCAGGAGGGGTCATGGAGACCCAGTACTTC

V: TRBV10-1
size: NA
D: NA
J: TRBJ1-5
CDR3: CASSATGDRPQHF
DNA: TGCGCCAGCAGTGCCACGGGGGATCGGCCCCAGCATTTT

V: TRBV7-2
size: NA
D: TRBD2
J: TRBJ2-7
CDR3: CASSTRLAPEQYF
DNA: TGTGCCAGCAGCACTAGACTAGCCCCGGAGCAGTACTTC

V: TRBV28
size: NA
D: NA
J: TRBJ1-1
CDR3: CASMRLTEAFF
DNA: TGTGCCAGCATGAGGCTTACTGAAGCTTTCTTT

V: TRBV19
size: NA
D: NA
J: TRBJ2-5
CDR3: CASSIGTGSQGTQYF
DNA: TGTGCCAGTAGTATAGGTACAGGTAGTCAGGGGACCCAGTACTTC

V: TRBV5-6
size: NA
D: TRBD1
J: TRBJ1-5
CDR3: CASSPGGVDRGHQPQHF
DNA: TGTGCCAGCAGCCCAGGAGGGGTGGACAGGGGGCATCAGCCCCAGCATTTT

V: TRBV15
size: NA
D: NA
J: TRBJ1-1
CDR3: CATSRGGPDTEAFF
DNA: TGTGCCACCAGCAGAGGCGGTCCGGACACTGAAGCTTTCTTT

V: TRBV28
size: NA
D: TRBD2
J: TRBJ2-3
CDR3: CAGRSGGAMNTQYF
DNA: TGTGCCGGACGCTCGGGGGGGGCCATGAATACGCAGTATTTT

V: TRBV27
size: NA
D: TRBD2
J: TRBJ2-1
CDR3: CASSLLGLAGGLLYNEQFF
DNA: TGTGCCAGCAGTTTATTGGGACTAGCGGGGGGCCTACTCTACAATGAGCAGTTCTTC

V: TRBV2
size: NA
D: TRBD1
J: TRBJ2-7
CDR3: CASSGDRVYEQYF
DNA: TGTGCCAGCAGTGGGGACAGGGTCTACGAGCAGTACTTC

V: TRBV27
size: NA
D: NA
J: TRBJ2-7
CDR3: CASSLGFTYEQYF
DNA: TGTGCCAGCAGTTTGGGCTTTACCTACGAGCAGTACTTC

V: TRBV19
size: few
D: NA
J: TRBJ1-5
CDR3: CASSIDRDQPQHF
DNA: TGTGCCAGTAGTATAGACAGGGATCAGCCCCAGCATTTT

V: TRBV28
size: NA
D: NA
J: TRBJ1-2
CDR3: CASSLPGNYGHTF
DNA: TGTGCCAGCAGTTTACCGGGGAACTATGGCCACACCTTC

V: TRBV7-9
size: NA
D: NA
J: TRBJ1-5
CDR3: CSSSLGASNQPQHF
DNA: TGTTCCAGCAGCTTAGGCGCTAGCAATCAGCCCCAGCATTTT

V: TRBV10-3
size: NA
D: TRBD1
J: TRBJ1-6
CDR3: CAIRRQGENSPLHF
DNA: TGTGCCATCAGGAGACAGGGTGAAAATTCACCCCTTCACTTT

V: TRBV7-2
size: NA
D: NA
J: TRBJ2-1
CDR3: CASSPSQGSYNEQFF
DNA: TGTGCCAGCAGCCCCTCGCAGGGGTCCTACAATGAGCAGTTCTTC

V: TRBV10-2
size: NA
D: NA
J: TRBJ2-7
CDR3: CASSVRGWYEQYF
DNA: TGCGCCAGCAGTGTTAGAGGATGGTACGAGCAGTACTTC

V: TRBV30
size: NA
D: NA
J: TRBJ2-1
CDR3: CAWSEDRGEQFF
DNA: TGTGCCTGGAGTGAAGACCGAGGTGAGCAGTTCTTC

V: TRBV5-1
size: NA
D: TRBD2
J: TRBJ2-2
CDR3: CASYLAETGELFF
DNA: TGCGCCAGCTACCTAGCGGAGACCGGGGAGCTGTTTTTT

V: TRBV7-9
size: NA
D: TRBD1
J: TRBJ2-7
CDR3: CASSPGQVSYEQYF
DNA: TGTGCCAGCAGCCCCGGACAGGTCTCCTACGAGCAGTACTTC

V: TRBV4-2
size: NA
D: TRBD2
J: TRBJ2-5
CDR3: CASSQRGRPQYF
DNA: TGTGCCAGCAGCCAGCGGGGGAGACCGCAGTACTTC

V: TRBV19
size: NA
D: TRBD1
J: TRBJ2-7
CDR3: CASSTTGAYEQYF
DNA: TGTGCCAGTAGTACGACAGGGGCCTACGAGCAGTACTTC

V: TRBV5-6
size: NA
D: TRBD2
J: TRBJ2-7
CDR3: CASSEGLGGAGYEQYF
DNA: TGTGCCAGCAGCGAAGGACTAGGTGGGGCCGGGTACGAGCAGTACTTC

V: TRBV7-2
size: NA
D: NA
J: TRBJ2-7
CDR3: CASRRDSSYEQYF
DNA: TGTGCCAGCAGGCGGGATTCCTCCTACGAGCAGTACTTC

V: TRBV6-6
size: NA
D: NA
J: TRBJ1-2
CDR3: CASSLETGVYGYTF
DNA: TGTGCCAGCAGCCTGGAGACGGGGGTCTATGGCTACACCTTC

V: TRBV7-2
size: NA
D: TRBD2
J: TRBJ2-5
CDR3: CASSLAGGRASGSGETQYF
DNA: TGTGCCAGCAGCTTAGCGGGGGGCAGGGCTAGCGGGAGCGGTGAGACCCAGTACTTC

V: TRBV5-5
size: NA
D: NA
J: TRBJ2-7
CDR3: CASSLPSYEQYF
DNA: TGTGCCAGCAGCTTGCCGTCCTACGAGCAGTACTTC

V: TRBV9
size: NA
D: TRBD1
J: TRBJ2-7
CDR3: CASSVSGTATYEQYF
DNA: TGTGCCAGCAGCGTATCGGGGACAGCGACCTACGAGCAGTACTTC

V: TRBV27
size: NA
D: NA
J: TRBJ2-7
CDR3: CASSVGRRYEQYF
DNA: TGTGCCAGCAGTGTCGGGAGACGATACGAGCAGTACTTC

V: TRBV19
size: NA
D: NA
J: TRBJ1-2
CDR3: CASSMGALANYGYTF
DNA: TGTGCCAGTAGTATGGGAGCGTTAGCTAACTATGGCTACACCTTC